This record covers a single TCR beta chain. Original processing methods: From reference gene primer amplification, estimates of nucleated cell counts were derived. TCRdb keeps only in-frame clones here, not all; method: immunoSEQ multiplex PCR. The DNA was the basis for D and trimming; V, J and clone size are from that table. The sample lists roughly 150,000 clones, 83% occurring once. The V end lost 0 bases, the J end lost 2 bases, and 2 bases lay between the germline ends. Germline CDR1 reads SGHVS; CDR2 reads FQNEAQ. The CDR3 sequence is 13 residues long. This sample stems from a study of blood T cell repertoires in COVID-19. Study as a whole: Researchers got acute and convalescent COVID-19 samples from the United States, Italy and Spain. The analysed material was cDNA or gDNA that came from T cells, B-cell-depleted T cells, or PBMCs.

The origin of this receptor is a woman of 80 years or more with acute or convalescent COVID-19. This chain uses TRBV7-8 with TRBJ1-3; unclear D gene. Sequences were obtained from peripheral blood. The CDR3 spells CASSLATGNTIYF. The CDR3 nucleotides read TGTGCCAGCAGCTTAGCTACTGGAAACACCATATATTTT.